The rows below give T cell receptor beta chains drawn from one sample of a study of T-cell reconstitution after alpha-beta-depleted transplantation in children. TCRdb fed the PCR reads into MiXCR, producing one record per CDR3 protein. This sample yields more than 250,000 distinct CDR3 sequences, of which more than 8% are seen a single time; 10% belongs to the top ten. The sample in question was PBMCs from the stem cell graft donor, obtained from the stem cell graft. Source of these receptors: a human donor who donated a stem cell graft to a child with SCID. Each CDR3 is given with its conserved first and last residue. D genes are given only for firm matches. Rows give clone size only sometimes, using once, few, many, or a class for an expanded clone.

J gene: TRBJ1-2
V gene: TRBV5-1
D gene: NA
clone size: NA
CDR3 DNA: TGCGCCAGCAGCTTGGGGGGCCTTGCCTGGGGCTACACCTTC
CDR3 protein: CASSLGGLAWGYTF

J gene: TRBJ1-1
V gene: TRBV7-3
D gene: TRBD1
clone size: NA
CDR3 DNA: TGTGCCAGCAGCCACAGTACAGGGGAAATGACTTTCTTT
CDR3 protein: CASSHSTGEMTFF

J gene: TRBJ2-7
V gene: TRBV12-3/TRBV12-4
D gene: NA
clone size: few
CDR3 DNA: TGTGCCAGCAGCCAAGAACTAGGACTCGAGCAGTACTTC
CDR3 protein: CASSQELGLEQYF

J gene: TRBJ2-1
V gene: TRBV5-1
D gene: NA
clone size: NA
CDR3 DNA: TGCGCCAGCAGCTTCACCGGGACTTCATACAATGAGCAGTTCTTC
CDR3 protein: CASSFTGTSYNEQFF

J gene: TRBJ2-2
V gene: TRBV12-3/TRBV12-4
D gene: NA
clone size: NA
CDR3 DNA: TGTGCCAGCAGACGCGGGATGGTCACCGGGGAGCTGTTTTTT
CDR3 protein: CASRRGMVTGELFF

J gene: TRBJ2-7
V gene: TRBV5-6
D gene: NA
clone size: NA
CDR3 DNA: TGTGCCAGCAGCCTCTTCGGGGAGCAGTACTTC
CDR3 protein: CASSLFGEQYF

J gene: TRBJ2-2
V gene: TRBV7-7
D gene: NA
clone size: NA
CDR3 DNA: TGTGCCAGCAGCCCCGGCCAAGGGGAGCTGTTTTTT
CDR3 protein: CASSPGQGELFF

J gene: TRBJ2-1
V gene: TRBV25-1
D gene: NA
clone size: few
CDR3 DNA: TGTGCCAGCAGTGAACACCGGGACATGTTCAACAATGAGCAGTTCTTC
CDR3 protein: CASSEHRDMFNNEQFF

J gene: TRBJ1-2
V gene: TRBV18
D gene: TRBD1
clone size: NA
CDR3 DNA: TGTGCCAGCCACGGGACAGACTATGGCTACACCTTC
CDR3 protein: CASHGTDYGYTF

J gene: TRBJ2-6
V gene: TRBV6-1
D gene: NA
clone size: few
CDR3 DNA: TGTGCCAGCAGCCCCGGGACGAGGGGATCTGGGGCCAACGTCCTGACTTTC
CDR3 protein: CASSPGTRGSGANVLTF

J gene: TRBJ2-5
V gene: TRBV4-2
D gene: NA
clone size: few
CDR3 DNA: TGTGCCAGCAGCCAAGATGTTCGCAGCGAGACCCAGTACTTC
CDR3 protein: CASSQDVRSETQYF

J gene: TRBJ2-3
V gene: TRBV5-1
D gene: TRBD1
clone size: NA
CDR3 DNA: TGCGCCAGCAGCGAACAGACAGGGATGAGCACAGATACGCAGTATTTT
CDR3 protein: CASSEQTGMSTDTQYF

J gene: TRBJ2-4
V gene: TRBV20-1
D gene: NA
clone size: NA
CDR3 DNA: TGCAGTGCTCCCTCCCCGGGAAGAAACATTCAGTACTTC
CDR3 protein: CSAPSPGRNIQYF

J gene: TRBJ2-7
V gene: TRBV5-5
D gene: NA
clone size: NA
CDR3 DNA: TGTGCCAGCAGCTTGCTTCTGGGATTCTCCTACGAGCAGTACTTC
CDR3 protein: CASSLLLGFSYEQYF

J gene: TRBJ2-1
V gene: TRBV13
D gene: NA
clone size: many
CDR3 DNA: TGTGCCAGCAGTCAGGACTGGGGATACAATGAGCAGTTCTTC
CDR3 protein: CASSQDWGYNEQFF

J gene: TRBJ2-7
V gene: TRBV5-1
D gene: NA
clone size: NA
CDR3 DNA: TGCGCCAGCAGCTTAAGGACATGGGGTACCTACGAGCAGTACTTC
CDR3 protein: CASSLRTWGTYEQYF

J gene: TRBJ2-1
V gene: TRBV7-9
D gene: NA
clone size: few
CDR3 DNA: TGTGCCAGCAGCCGCACAGGCTTCTCCTACAATGAGCAGTTCTTC
CDR3 protein: CASSRTGFSYNEQFF

J gene: TRBJ2-3
V gene: TRBV7-9
D gene: NA
clone size: few
CDR3 DNA: TGTGCCAGCAGCGTACAGGGAGATACGCAGTATTTT
CDR3 protein: CASSVQGDTQYF

J gene: TRBJ2-4
V gene: TRBV3-1
D gene: NA
clone size: many
CDR3 DNA: TGTGCCAGCAGCCAAGAACGGGGACCAGCCAAAAACATTCAGTACTTC
CDR3 protein: CASSQERGPAKNIQYF

J gene: TRBJ2-5
V gene: TRBV7-9
D gene: NA
clone size: once
CDR3 DNA: TGTACCAGCAGCTTAGAGTTTAGCCAGAGATACTTC
CDR3 protein: CTSSLEFSQRYF

J gene: TRBJ1-4
V gene: TRBV4-1
D gene: TRBD1
clone size: many
CDR3 DNA: TGCGCCAGCAGCCACCAACAGGGGGCAGGGGGTGAAAAACTGTTTTTT
CDR3 protein: CASSHQQGAGGEKLFF

J gene: TRBJ1-2
V gene: TRBV19
D gene: NA
clone size: few
CDR3 DNA: TGTGCCAGTAGCGAAGGGACGGCTTATAACTATGGCTACACCTTC
CDR3 protein: CASSEGTAYNYGYTF

J gene: TRBJ1-1
V gene: TRBV12-3/TRBV12-4
D gene: TRBD1
clone size: few
CDR3 DNA: TGTGCCAGCAGCACCGGGACAGGGGGCGGTGAAGCTTTCTTT
CDR3 protein: CASSTGTGGGEAFF

J gene: TRBJ2-3
V gene: TRBV5-5
D gene: NA
clone size: few
CDR3 DNA: TGTGCCAGCAGCTTCACTAGCACCCTTAGCACAGATACGCAGTATTTT
CDR3 protein: CASSFTSTLSTDTQYF

J gene: TRBJ2-2
V gene: TRBV25-1
D gene: NA
clone size: NA
CDR3 DNA: TGTGCCAGCAGTGAAGGGGGCAGGATTAACACCGGGGAGCTGTTTTTT
CDR3 protein: CASSEGGRINTGELFF

J gene: TRBJ2-7
V gene: TRBV19
D gene: TRBD2
clone size: few
CDR3 DNA: TGTGCCAGTAGTATCACGGCTAGCGGATCCTACGAGCAGTACTTC
CDR3 protein: CASSITASGSYEQYF

J gene: TRBJ2-3
V gene: TRBV5-1
D gene: TRBD2
clone size: few
CDR3 DNA: TGCGCCAGCAGCACCTGGACTAGCTACACAGATACGCAGTATTTT
CDR3 protein: CASSTWTSYTDTQYF

J gene: TRBJ2-7
V gene: TRBV3-1
D gene: NA
clone size: few
CDR3 DNA: TGTGCCAGCAGCCTGTCTGCGGCTGGCGGCGACGAGCAGTACTTC
CDR3 protein: CASSLSAAGGDEQYF

J gene: TRBJ2-3
V gene: TRBV11-2
D gene: NA
clone size: NA
CDR3 DNA: TGTGCCAGCAGCATCACCTGGCTAGTGCTGGCAGATACGCAGTATTTT
CDR3 protein: CASSITWLVLADTQYF

J gene: TRBJ1-6
V gene: TRBV6-1
D gene: NA
clone size: NA
CDR3 DNA: TGTGCCAGCAGTGCCGACCCCTCTAATTCACCCCTCCACTTT
CDR3 protein: CASSADPSNSPLHF

J gene: TRBJ2-5
V gene: TRBV20-1
D gene: TRBD2
clone size: few
CDR3 DNA: TGCAGTGCTACCTCCTTATTAGCGGGGAACCAAGAGACCCAGTACTTC
CDR3 protein: CSATSLLAGNQETQYF

J gene: TRBJ2-5
V gene: TRBV12-3/TRBV12-4
D gene: NA
clone size: few
CDR3 DNA: TGTGCCAGCAGTTTCGAAGGGTGGGGGCAGTACTTC
CDR3 protein: CASSFEGWGQYF

J gene: TRBJ2-7
V gene: TRBV7-9
D gene: TRBD1
clone size: few
CDR3 DNA: TGTGCCAGCAGCTTATGGGACAGGGATCACGAGCAGTACTTC
CDR3 protein: CASSLWDRDHEQYF

J gene: TRBJ2-5
V gene: TRBV25-1
D gene: TRBD1
clone size: few
CDR3 DNA: TGTGCCAGCAGTGACGGGGACAGAGAGACCCAGTACTTC
CDR3 protein: CASSDGDRETQYF

J gene: TRBJ1-5
V gene: TRBV27
D gene: NA
clone size: NA
CDR3 DNA: TGTGCCAGCAGTTTATCTCGCAATCAGCCCCAGCATTTT
CDR3 protein: CASSLSRNQPQHF

J gene: TRBJ2-7
V gene: TRBV2
D gene: NA
clone size: many
CDR3 DNA: TGTGCCAGCAGATGGGACGCTTCCTACGAGCAGTACTTC
CDR3 protein: CASRWDASYEQYF

J gene: TRBJ1-4
V gene: TRBV7-8
D gene: TRBD1
clone size: NA
CDR3 DNA: TGTGCCAGCAGTCGGACAGGGGGGGCTAATGAAAAACTGTTTTTT
CDR3 protein: CASSRTGGANEKLFF

J gene: TRBJ2-1
V gene: TRBV20-1
D gene: TRBD2
clone size: NA
CDR3 DNA: TGCAGTGCTAAAGGGACTAGCGGGGGGGCCTACGGTTCCTACAATGAGCAGTTCTTC
CDR3 protein: CSAKGTSGGAYGSYNEQFF

J gene: TRBJ1-2
V gene: TRBV21-1
D gene: NA
clone size: NA
CDR3 DNA: TGTGCCAGCAGCAAAGAGGGGGCAGCCCCTAACTATGGCTACACCTTC
CDR3 protein: CASSKEGAAPNYGYTF

J gene: TRBJ2-1
V gene: TRBV20-1
D gene: NA
clone size: NA
CDR3 DNA: TGCAGTGCTAGGGGCCAGGGCCGGAACAATGAGCAGTTCTTC
CDR3 protein: CSARGQGRNNEQFF

J gene: TRBJ2-3
V gene: TRBV5-1
D gene: NA
clone size: NA
CDR3 DNA: TGCGCCAGCAGCTGGGGGGCGGGACACAGCACAGATACGCAGTATTTT
CDR3 protein: CASSWGAGHSTDTQYF

J gene: TRBJ1-2
V gene: TRBV6-6
D gene: TRBD1
clone size: few
CDR3 DNA: TGTGCCAGCAGATTCACCGACAGGGCCTACACCTTC
CDR3 protein: CASRFTDRAYTF

J gene: TRBJ1-1
V gene: TRBV7-8
D gene: NA
clone size: few
CDR3 DNA: TGTGCCAGCAGCTTAGCTGTGGGACCTTACACTGAAGCTTTCTTT
CDR3 protein: CASSLAVGPYTEAFF

J gene: TRBJ1-5
V gene: TRBV11-2
D gene: NA
clone size: NA
CDR3 DNA: TGTGCCAGCAGCGACAGGAGGGAACTAAATCAGCCCCAGCATTTT
CDR3 protein: CASSDRRELNQPQHF

J gene: TRBJ2-5
V gene: TRBV20-1
D gene: NA
clone size: NA
CDR3 DNA: TGCAGTGCTCTTCTATTTACGGGGATACAAGAGACCCAGTACTTC
CDR3 protein: CSALLFTGIQETQYF

J gene: TRBJ1-2
V gene: TRBV6-1
D gene: NA
clone size: NA
CDR3 DNA: TGTGCCAGCATGGTTCCAGGGGCTAACTATGGCTACACCTTC
CDR3 protein: CASMVPGANYGYTF

J gene: TRBJ1-1
V gene: TRBV12-3/TRBV12-4
D gene: NA
clone size: many
CDR3 DNA: TGTGCCAGCAGGAGGCTAAGCGGGACTGAAGCTTTCTTT
CDR3 protein: CASRRLSGTEAFF

J gene: TRBJ1-5
V gene: TRBV6-1
D gene: NA
clone size: NA
CDR3 DNA: TGTGCCAGCAGTAAACAGGGATCGGGCAATCAGCCCCAGCATTTT
CDR3 protein: CASSKQGSGNQPQHF

J gene: TRBJ2-7
V gene: TRBV18
D gene: NA
clone size: NA
CDR3 DNA: TGTGCCAGCTCACCACTCCGGAGGGGACTCGATCGAGCTGACTACGAGCAGTACTTC
CDR3 protein: CASSPLRRGLDRADYEQYF

J gene: TRBJ1-2
V gene: TRBV12-3/TRBV12-4
D gene: NA
clone size: few
CDR3 DNA: TGTGCCAGCAGTTCCGCCTATACTAACTATGGCTACACCTTC
CDR3 protein: CASSSAYTNYGYTF

J gene: TRBJ2-5
V gene: TRBV7-8
D gene: TRBD2
clone size: NA
CDR3 DNA: TGTGCCAGCAGCTCCTTGGGCGTCTCGCTAGCGGGGCGAGAGACCCAGTACTTC
CDR3 protein: CASSSLGVSLAGRETQYF

J gene: TRBJ2-2
V gene: TRBV5-1
D gene: NA
clone size: NA
CDR3 DNA: TGCGCCAGCAGCTGGACTTTACCGAACACCGGGGAGCTGTTTTTT
CDR3 protein: CASSWTLPNTGELFF

J gene: TRBJ1-5
V gene: TRBV7-9
D gene: TRBD1
clone size: few
CDR3 DNA: TGTGCCAGCAGCTACTGGACAGGGGGCAATCAGCCCCAGCATTTT
CDR3 protein: CASSYWTGGNQPQHF

J gene: TRBJ1-2
V gene: TRBV7-9
D gene: NA
clone size: NA
CDR3 DNA: TGTGCCAGCAGCCGAGTTTATGGCTACACCTTC
CDR3 protein: CASSRVYGYTF

J gene: TRBJ1-5
V gene: TRBV7-9
D gene: TRBD1
clone size: NA
CDR3 DNA: TGTGCCAGCTCCTCCGGGACAGGGTTTGAACAGCCCCAGCATTTT
CDR3 protein: CASSSGTGFEQPQHF

J gene: TRBJ2-1
V gene: TRBV7-6
D gene: TRBD1
clone size: NA
CDR3 DNA: TGTGCCAGCAGTCGGGACAGCAACTCCTACAATGAGCAGTTCTTC
CDR3 protein: CASSRDSNSYNEQFF